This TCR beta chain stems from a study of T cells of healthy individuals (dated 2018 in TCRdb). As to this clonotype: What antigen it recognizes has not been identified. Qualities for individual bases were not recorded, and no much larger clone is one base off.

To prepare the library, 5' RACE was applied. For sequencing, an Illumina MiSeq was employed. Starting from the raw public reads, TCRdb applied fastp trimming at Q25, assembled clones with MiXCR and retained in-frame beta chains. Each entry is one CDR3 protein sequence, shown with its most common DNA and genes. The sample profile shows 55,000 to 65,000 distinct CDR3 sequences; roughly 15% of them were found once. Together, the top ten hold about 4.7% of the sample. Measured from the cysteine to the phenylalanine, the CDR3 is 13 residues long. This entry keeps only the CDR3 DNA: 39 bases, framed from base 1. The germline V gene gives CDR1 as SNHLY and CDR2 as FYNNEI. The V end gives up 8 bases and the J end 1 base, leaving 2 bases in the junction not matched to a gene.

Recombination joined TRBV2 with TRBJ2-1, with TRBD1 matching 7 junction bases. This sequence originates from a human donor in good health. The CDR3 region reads CASSRGSYNEQFF. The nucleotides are TGTGCCAGCTCCAGGGGGTCCTACAATGAGCAGTTCTTC.